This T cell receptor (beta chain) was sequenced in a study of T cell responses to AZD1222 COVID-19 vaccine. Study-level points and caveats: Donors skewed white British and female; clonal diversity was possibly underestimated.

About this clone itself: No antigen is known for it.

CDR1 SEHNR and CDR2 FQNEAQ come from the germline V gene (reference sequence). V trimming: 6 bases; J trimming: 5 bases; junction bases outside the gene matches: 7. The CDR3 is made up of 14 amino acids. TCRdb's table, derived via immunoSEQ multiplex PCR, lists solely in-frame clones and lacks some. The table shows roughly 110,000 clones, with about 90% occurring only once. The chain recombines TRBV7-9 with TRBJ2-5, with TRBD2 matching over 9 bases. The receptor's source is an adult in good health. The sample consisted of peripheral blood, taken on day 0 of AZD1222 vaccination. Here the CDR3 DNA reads TGTGCCAGCAGACCCGCGGGAGGGCGGGAGACCCAGTACTTC. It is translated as CASRPAGGRETQYF.